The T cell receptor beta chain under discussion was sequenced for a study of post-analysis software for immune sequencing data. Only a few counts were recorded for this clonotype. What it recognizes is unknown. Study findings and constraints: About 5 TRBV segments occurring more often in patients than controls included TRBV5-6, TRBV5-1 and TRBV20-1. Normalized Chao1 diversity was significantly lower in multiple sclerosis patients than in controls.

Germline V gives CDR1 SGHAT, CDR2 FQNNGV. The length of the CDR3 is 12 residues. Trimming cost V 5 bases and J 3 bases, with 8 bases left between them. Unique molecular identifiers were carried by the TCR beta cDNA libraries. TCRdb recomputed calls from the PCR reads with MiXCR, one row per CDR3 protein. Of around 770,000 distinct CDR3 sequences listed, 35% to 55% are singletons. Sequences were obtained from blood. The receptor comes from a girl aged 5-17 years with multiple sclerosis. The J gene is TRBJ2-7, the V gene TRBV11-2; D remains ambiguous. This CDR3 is CASSRPNYEQYF. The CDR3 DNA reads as TGTGCCAGCAGCCGCCCTAACTACGAGCAGTACTTC.